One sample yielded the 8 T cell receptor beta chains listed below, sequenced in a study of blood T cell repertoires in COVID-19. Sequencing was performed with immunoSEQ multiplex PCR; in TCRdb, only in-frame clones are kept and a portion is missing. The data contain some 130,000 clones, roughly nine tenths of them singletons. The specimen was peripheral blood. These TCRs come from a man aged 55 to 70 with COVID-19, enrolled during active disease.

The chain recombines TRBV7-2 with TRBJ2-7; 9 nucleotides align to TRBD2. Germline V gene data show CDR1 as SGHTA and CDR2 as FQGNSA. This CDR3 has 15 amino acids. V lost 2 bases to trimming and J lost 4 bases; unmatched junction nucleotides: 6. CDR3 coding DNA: TGTGCCAGCAGCTTATCGGCTAGCGGGATGTACGAGCAGTACTTC. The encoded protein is CASSLSASGMYEQYF.

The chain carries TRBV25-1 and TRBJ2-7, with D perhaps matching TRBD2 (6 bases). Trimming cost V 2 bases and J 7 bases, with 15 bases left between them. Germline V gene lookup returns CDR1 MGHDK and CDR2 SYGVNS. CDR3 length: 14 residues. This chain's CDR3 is CASSEVGDLQEQYF. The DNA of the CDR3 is TGTGCCAGCAGTGAAGTAGGGGACTTGCAGGAGCAGTACTTC.

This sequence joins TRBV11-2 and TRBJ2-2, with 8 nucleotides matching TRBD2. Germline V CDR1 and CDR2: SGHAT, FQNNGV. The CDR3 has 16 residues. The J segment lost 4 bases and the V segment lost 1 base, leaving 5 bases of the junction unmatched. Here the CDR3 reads CASSLAGGPFTGELFF. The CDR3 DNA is TGTGCCAGCAGCTTAGCGGGAGGGCCTTTCACCGGGGAGCTGTTTTTT.

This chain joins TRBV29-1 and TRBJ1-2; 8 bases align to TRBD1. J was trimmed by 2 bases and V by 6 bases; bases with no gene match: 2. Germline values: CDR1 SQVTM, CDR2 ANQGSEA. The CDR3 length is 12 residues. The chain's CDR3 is CSVHRGNYGYTF. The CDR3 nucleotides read TGCAGCGTCCACAGGGGGAACTATGGCTACACCTTC.

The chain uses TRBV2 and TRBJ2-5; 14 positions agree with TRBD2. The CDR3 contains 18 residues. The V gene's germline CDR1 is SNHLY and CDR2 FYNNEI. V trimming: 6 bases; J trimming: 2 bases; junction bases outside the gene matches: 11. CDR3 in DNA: TGTGCCAGCAGGGAGAGACTAGCGGGAGGGCCCCCACAAGAGACCCAGTACTTC. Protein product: CASRERLAGGPPQETQYF.

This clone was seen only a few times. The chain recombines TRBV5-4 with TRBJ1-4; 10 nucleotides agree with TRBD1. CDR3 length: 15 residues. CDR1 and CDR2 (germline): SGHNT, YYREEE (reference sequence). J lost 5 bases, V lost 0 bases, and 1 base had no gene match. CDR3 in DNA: TGTGCCAGCAGCTTGGGGGGACAGGGGAATGAAAAACTGTTTTTT. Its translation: CASSLGGQGNEKLFF. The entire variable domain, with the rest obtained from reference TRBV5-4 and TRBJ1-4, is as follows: ETGVTQSPTHLIKTRGQQVTLRCSSQSGHNTVSWYQQALGQGPQFIFQYYREEENGRGNFPPRFSGLQFPNYSSELNVNALELDDSALYLCASSLGGQGNEKLFFGSGTQLSVL.

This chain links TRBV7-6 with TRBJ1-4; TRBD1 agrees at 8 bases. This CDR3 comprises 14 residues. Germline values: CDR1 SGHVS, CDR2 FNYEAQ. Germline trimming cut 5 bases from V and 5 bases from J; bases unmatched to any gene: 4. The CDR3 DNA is TGTGCCAGCAGCCTACGACAGGGGAATGAAAAACTGTTTTTT. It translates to CASSLRQGNEKLFF.

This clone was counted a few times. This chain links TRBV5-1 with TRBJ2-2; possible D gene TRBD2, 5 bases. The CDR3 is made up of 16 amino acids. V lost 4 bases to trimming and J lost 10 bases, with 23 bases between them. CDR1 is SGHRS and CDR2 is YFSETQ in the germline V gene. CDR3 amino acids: CASSLLGRGLKMELFF. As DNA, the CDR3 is TGCGCCAGCAGCCTGTTAGGGAGAGGGTTAAAGATGGAGCTGTTTTTT.